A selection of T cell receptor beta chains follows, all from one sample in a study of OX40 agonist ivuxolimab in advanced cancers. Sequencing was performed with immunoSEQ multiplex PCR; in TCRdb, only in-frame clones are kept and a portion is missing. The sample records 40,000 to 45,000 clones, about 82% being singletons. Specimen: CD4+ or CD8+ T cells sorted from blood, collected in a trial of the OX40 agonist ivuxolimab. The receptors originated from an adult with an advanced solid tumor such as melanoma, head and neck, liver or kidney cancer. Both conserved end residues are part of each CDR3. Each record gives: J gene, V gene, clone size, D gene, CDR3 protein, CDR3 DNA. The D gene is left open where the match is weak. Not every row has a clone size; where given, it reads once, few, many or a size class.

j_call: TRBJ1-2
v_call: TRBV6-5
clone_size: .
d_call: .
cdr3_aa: CASSYDFGNYGYTF
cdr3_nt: TGTGCCAGCAGTTACGATTTCGGGAACTATGGCTACACCTTC

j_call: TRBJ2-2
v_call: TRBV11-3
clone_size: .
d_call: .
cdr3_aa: CASSVYPGELFF
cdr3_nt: TGTGCCAGCAGTGTATACCCCGGGGAGCTGTTTTTT

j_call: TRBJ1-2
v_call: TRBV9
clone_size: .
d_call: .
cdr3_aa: CASSPGGGGSNYGYTF
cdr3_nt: TGTGCCAGCAGCCCCGGGGGAGGGGGGAGTAACTATGGCTACACCTTC

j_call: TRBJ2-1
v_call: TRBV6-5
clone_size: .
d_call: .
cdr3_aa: CASTGISLNEQFF
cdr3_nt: TGTGCCAGCACCGGGATAAGCCTTAATGAGCAGTTCTTC

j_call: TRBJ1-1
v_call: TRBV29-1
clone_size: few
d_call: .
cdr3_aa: CSVKTNTEAFF
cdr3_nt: TGCAGCGTCAAAACCAACACTGAAGCTTTCTTT

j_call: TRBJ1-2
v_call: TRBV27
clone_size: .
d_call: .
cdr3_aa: CASSLQASDYGYTF
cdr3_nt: TGTGCCAGCAGTTTGCAGGCTTCGGACTATGGCTACACCTTC

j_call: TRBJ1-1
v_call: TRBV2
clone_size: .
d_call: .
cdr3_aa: CASRDIGEAFF
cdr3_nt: TGTGCCAGCAGGGATATCGGTGAAGCTTTCTTT

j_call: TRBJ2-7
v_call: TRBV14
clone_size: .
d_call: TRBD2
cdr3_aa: CASSQVAGGRYEQYF
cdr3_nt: TGTGCCAGCAGCCAGGTCGCGGGGGGGCGATACGAGCAGTACTTC

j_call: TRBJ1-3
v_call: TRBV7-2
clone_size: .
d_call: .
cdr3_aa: CASSFGVPLSGNTIYF
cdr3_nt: TGTGCCAGCAGCTTTGGCGTTCCTCTCTCTGGAAACACCATATATTTT

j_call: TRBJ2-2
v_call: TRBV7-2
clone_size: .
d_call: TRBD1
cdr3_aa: CASSPTGGNTGELFF
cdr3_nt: TGCGCCAGCAGCCCGACAGGGGGGAACACCGGGGAGCTGTTTTTT

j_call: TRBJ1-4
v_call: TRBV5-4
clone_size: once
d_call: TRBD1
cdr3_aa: CASSEGQGALEKLFF
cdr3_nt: TGTGCCAGCAGCGAGGGACAGGGGGCTCTCGAAAAACTGTTTTTT

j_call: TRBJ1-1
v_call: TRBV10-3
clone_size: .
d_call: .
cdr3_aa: CAIKGEGYRVNTEAFF
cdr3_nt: TGTGCCATCAAGGGAGAGGGGTATCGGGTGAACACTGAAGCTTTCTTT

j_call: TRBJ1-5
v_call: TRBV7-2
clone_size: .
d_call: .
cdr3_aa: CASSLEGAITQPQHF
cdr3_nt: TGTGCCAGCAGCTTAGAAGGGGCCATAACCCAGCCCCAGCATTTT

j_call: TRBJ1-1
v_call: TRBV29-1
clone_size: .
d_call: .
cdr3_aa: CSVAGLHGEAFF
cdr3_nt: TGCAGCGTTGCCGGCCTGCACGGCGAAGCTTTCTTT

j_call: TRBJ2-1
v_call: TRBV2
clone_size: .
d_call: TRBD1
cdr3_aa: CASSPTGGAGNEQFF
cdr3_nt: TGTGCCAGCAGCCCGACAGGGGGCGCGGGAAATGAGCAGTTCTTC

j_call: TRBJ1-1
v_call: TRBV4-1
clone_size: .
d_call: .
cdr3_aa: CASSQTRNTEAFF
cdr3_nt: TGCGCCAGCAGCCAGACCAGGAACACTGAAGCTTTCTTT

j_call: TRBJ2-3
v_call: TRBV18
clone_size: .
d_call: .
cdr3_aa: CASSSENLFTDTQYF
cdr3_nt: TGTGCCAGCTCATCAGAGAACCTTTTCACAGATACGCAGTATTTT

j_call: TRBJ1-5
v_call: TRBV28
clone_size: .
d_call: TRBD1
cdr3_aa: CASSIRQGVQPQHF
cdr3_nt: TGTGCCAGCAGTATCCGACAGGGCGTTCAGCCCCAGCATTTT

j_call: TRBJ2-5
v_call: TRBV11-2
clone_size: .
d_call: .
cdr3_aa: CASSFGARTQYF
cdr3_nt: TGTGCCAGCAGCTTCGGCGCCCGAACCCAGTACTTC

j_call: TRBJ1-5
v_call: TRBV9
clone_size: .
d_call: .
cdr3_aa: CASSSGGGGQPQHF
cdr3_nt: TGTGCCAGCAGCTCCGGGGGGGGAGGTCAGCCCCAGCATTTT

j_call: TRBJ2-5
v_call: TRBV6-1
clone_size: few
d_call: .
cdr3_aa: CASSEWVNQETQYF
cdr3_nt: TGTGCCAGCAGTGAATGGGTGAACCAAGAGACCCAGTACTTC

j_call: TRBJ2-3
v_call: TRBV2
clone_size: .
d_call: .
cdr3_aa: CASSGWDSTDTQYF
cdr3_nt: TGTGCCAGCAGTGGTTGGGACAGCACAGATACGCAGTATTTT

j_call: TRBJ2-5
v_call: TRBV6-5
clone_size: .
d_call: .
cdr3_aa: CASRGGETQYF
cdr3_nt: TGTGCCAGCAGGGGGGGAGAGACCCAGTACTTC

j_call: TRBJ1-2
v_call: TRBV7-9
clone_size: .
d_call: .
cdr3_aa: CASTLNRNYGYTF
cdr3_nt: TGTGCCAGCACCTTAAATCGGAACTATGGCTACACCTTC

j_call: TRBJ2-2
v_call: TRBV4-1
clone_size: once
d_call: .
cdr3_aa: CASSQVSAPNTGELFF
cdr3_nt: TGCGCCAGCAGCCAAGTTTCAGCTCCGAACACCGGGGAGCTGTTTTTT

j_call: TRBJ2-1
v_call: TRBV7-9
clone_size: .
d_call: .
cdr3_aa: CASSLEHHNEQFF
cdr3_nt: TGTGCCAGCAGCTTAGAACACCACAATGAGCAGTTCTTC

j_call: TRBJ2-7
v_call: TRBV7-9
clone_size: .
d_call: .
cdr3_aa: CASSPSVGLEQYF
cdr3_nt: TGTGCCAGCAGCCCCAGCGTGGGATTGGAGCAGTACTTC

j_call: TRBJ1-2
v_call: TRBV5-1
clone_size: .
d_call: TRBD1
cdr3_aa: CASSLSGTGSSLNYGYTF
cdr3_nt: TGCGCCAGCAGCTTATCCGGGACAGGGTCCTCGTTAAACTATGGCTACACCTTC

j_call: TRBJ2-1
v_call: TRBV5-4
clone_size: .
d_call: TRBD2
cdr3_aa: CASSLAGTSGYNEQFF
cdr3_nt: TGTGCCAGCAGCTTGGCCGGTACTAGCGGGTACAATGAGCAGTTCTTC

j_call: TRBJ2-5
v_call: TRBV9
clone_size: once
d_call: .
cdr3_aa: CASSDLQETQYF
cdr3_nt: TGTGCCAGCAGCGACCTCCAAGAGACCCAGTACTTC

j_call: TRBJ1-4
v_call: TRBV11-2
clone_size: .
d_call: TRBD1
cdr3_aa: CASSHGTVRTNEKLFF
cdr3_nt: TGTGCCAGCAGCCACGGGACAGTAAGGACTAATGAAAAACTGTTTTTT

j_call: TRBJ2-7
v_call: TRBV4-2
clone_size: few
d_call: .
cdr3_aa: CASSQGGGEQYF
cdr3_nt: TGTGCCAGCAGCCAAGGGGGCGGGGAGCAGTACTTC

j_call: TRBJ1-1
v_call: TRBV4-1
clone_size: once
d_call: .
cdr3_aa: CASSQVELNTEAFF
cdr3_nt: TGCGCCAGCAGCCAAGTAGAGCTGAACACTGAAGCTTTCTTT

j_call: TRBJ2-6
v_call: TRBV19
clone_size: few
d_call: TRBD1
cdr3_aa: CASSNGTGGLISGANVLTF
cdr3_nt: TGTGCCAGTAGTAACGGGACAGGGGGCCTAATTTCTGGGGCCAACGTCCTGACTTTC

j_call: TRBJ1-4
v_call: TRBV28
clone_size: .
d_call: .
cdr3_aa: CASTGYSGAANEKLFF
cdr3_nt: TGTGCCAGCACCGGATACTCAGGGGCAGCTAATGAAAAACTGTTTTTT

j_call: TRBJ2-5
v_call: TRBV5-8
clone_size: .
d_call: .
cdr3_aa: CASSLTDYQETQYF
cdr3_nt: TGTGCCAGCAGTTTGACGGATTACCAAGAGACCCAGTACTTC

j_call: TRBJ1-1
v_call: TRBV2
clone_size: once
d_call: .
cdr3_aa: CASSLDGWTEAFF
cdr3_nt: TGTGCCAGCAGTTTGGACGGCTGGACTGAAGCTTTCTTT

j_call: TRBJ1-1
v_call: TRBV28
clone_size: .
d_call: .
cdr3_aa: CASSPGTPRTEAFF
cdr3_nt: TGTGCCAGCAGTCCCGGGACCCCCAGGACTGAAGCTTTCTTT

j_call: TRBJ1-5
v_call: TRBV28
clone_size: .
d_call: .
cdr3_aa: CASLTISRGSNQPQHF
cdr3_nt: TGTGCCAGCTTAACAATAAGCCGGGGGAGCAATCAGCCCCAGCATTTT

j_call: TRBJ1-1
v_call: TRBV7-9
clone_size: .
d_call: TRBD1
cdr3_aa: CASSFDRENTEAFF
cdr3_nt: TGTGCCAGCAGCTTCGACAGGGAGAACACTGAAGCTTTCTTT

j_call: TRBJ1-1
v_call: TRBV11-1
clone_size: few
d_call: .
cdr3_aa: CASSLVTTTEAFF
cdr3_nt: TGTGCCAGCAGCTTAGTCACAACCACTGAAGCTTTCTTT

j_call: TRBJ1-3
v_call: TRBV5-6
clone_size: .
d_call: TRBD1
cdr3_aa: CASSFGPDRVSGNTIYF
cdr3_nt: TGTGCCAGCAGCTTTGGGCCAGACAGGGTCTCTGGAAACACCATATATTTT

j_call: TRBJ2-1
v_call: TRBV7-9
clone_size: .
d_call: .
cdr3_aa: CASSLYRNRPGNEQFF
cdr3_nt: TGTGCCAGCAGCTTATACAGGAATAGGCCCGGCAATGAGCAGTTCTTC

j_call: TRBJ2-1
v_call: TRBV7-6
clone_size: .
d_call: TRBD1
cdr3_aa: CASSQDRVSANEQFF
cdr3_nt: TGTGCCAGCAGCCAGGACAGGGTGTCTGCCAATGAGCAGTTCTTC

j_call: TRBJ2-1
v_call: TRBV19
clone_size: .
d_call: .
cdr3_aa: CASSILAGPLLDEQFF
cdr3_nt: TGTGCCAGTAGTATACTGGCGGGGCCTCTTCTGGATGAGCAGTTCTTC

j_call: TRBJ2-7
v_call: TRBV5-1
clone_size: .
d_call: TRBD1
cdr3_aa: CASSSDRAYEQYF
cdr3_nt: TGCGCCAGCAGCTCAGACAGGGCCTACGAGCAGTACTTC

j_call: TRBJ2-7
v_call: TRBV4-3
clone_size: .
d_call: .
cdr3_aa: CASSQDRRGRVEQYF
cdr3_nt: TGCGCCAGCAGCCAAGATCGGAGGGGGCGCGTCGAGCAGTACTTC

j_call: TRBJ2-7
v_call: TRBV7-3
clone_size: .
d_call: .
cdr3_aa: CASSPKGHSYEQYF
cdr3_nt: TGTGCCAGCAGCCCAAAGGGACACTCCTACGAGCAGTACTTC